The rows below give T cell receptor beta chains drawn from one sample of a study of blood T cell repertoires in COVID-19. Sequencing used immunoSEQ multiplex PCR; TCRdb keeps in-frame clones, though not all of them. This table has more than 100,000 clones, 80% to 90% appearing once. The sample consisted of peripheral blood. The receptors derive from a woman aged 55-70 years with acute or convalescent COVID-19. Each CDR3 is given with its conserved first and last residue. The D gene is left open where the match is weak. Part of the rows lack a size; the others show once, few, many or a class for expanded clones.

V gene: TRBV30; D gene: -; J gene: TRBJ2-2; clone size: once; CDR3 protein: CAWSVQGFRELFF; CDR3 DNA: TGTGCCTGGAGTGTACAGGGATTTCGGGAGCTGTTTTTT
V gene: TRBV9; D gene: TRBD2; J gene: TRBJ2-7; clone size: -; CDR3 protein: CASSATSGSRQYF; CDR3 DNA: TGTGCCAGCAGCGCCACTAGCGGGAGTAGGCAGTACTTC
V gene: TRBV3-1/TRBV3-2; D gene: -; J gene: TRBJ1-6; clone size: -; CDR3 protein: CASSQAGSNSPLHF; CDR3 DNA: TGTGCCAGCAGCCAGGCGGGGTCTAATTCACCCCTCCACTTT
V gene: TRBV7-2; D gene: TRBD2; J gene: TRBJ2-3; clone size: -; CDR3 protein: CASSLVGRLAASTDTQYF; CDR3 DNA: TGTGCCAGCAGCTTAGTTGGGCGGCTAGCGGCTAGCACAGATACGCAGTATTTT
V gene: TRBV19; D gene: -; J gene: TRBJ1-2; clone size: -; CDR3 protein: CASSNRLPVEFGYTF; CDR3 DNA: TGTGCCAGTAGTAACAGGTTACCGGTCGAATTTGGCTACACCTTC
V gene: TRBV11-3; D gene: -; J gene: TRBJ1-3; clone size: -; CDR3 protein: CASSARQVGNTIYF; CDR3 DNA: TGTGCCAGCAGCGCCCGACAGGTCGGAAACACCATATATTTT
V gene: TRBV6-5; D gene: -; J gene: TRBJ1-2; clone size: once; CDR3 protein: CATLSGPILNYGYTF; CDR3 DNA: TGTGCCACTCTCTCTGGGCCTATACTCAACTATGGCTACACCTTC
V gene: TRBV9; D gene: TRBD2; J gene: TRBJ2-3; clone size: -; CDR3 protein: CASSLRVAGGSADTQYF; CDR3 DNA: TGTGCCAGCAGCTTGAGGGTGGCGGGAGGGAGCGCAGATACGCAGTATTTT
V gene: TRBV19; D gene: TRBD2; J gene: TRBJ2-1; clone size: -; CDR3 protein: CASSIQVAGAHNEQFF; CDR3 DNA: TGTGCCAGTAGTATACAAGTAGCGGGAGCCCACAATGAGCAGTTCTTC
V gene: TRBV9; D gene: -; J gene: TRBJ1-1; clone size: -; CDR3 protein: CASSVVGRNTEAFF; CDR3 DNA: TGTGCCAGCAGCGTAGTCGGGAGAAACACTGAAGCTTTCTTT
V gene: TRBV2; D gene: TRBD1; J gene: TRBJ1-4; clone size: -; CDR3 protein: CASTTTGTEPEKLFF; CDR3 DNA: TGTGCCAGCACGACAACCGGGACAGAGCCCGAAAAACTGTTTTTT
V gene: TRBV5-5; D gene: TRBD1; J gene: TRBJ1-2; clone size: -; CDR3 protein: CASSVTGGNALLFF; CDR3 DNA: TGTGCCAGCAGCGTTACAGGGGGAAACGCCCTTCTGTTCTTC
V gene: TRBV28; D gene: -; J gene: TRBJ1-2; clone size: -; CDR3 protein: CASSLRLYGYTF; CDR3 DNA: TGTGCCAGCAGTTTACGACTGTATGGCTACACCTTC
V gene: TRBV19; D gene: TRBD2; J gene: TRBJ2-1; clone size: few; CDR3 protein: CASREAGRARNEQFF; CDR3 DNA: TGTGCCAGTAGGGAAGCGGGGAGGGCCAGGAATGAGCAGTTCTTC
V gene: TRBV6-4; D gene: -; J gene: TRBJ1-5; clone size: once; CDR3 protein: CASSDGSNQPQHF; CDR3 DNA: TGTGCCAGCAGTGACGGCAGCAATCAGCCCCAGCATTTT
V gene: TRBV19; D gene: TRBD1; J gene: TRBJ2-3; clone size: -; CDR3 protein: CASSRGQDPDTQYF; CDR3 DNA: TGTGCCAGTAGTAGAGGACAGGATCCAGATACGCAGTATTTT
V gene: TRBV27; D gene: -; J gene: TRBJ2-1; clone size: -; CDR3 protein: CASSSLSSQQFF; CDR3 DNA: TGTGCCAGCAGTTCACTAAGTTCGCAACAGTTCTTC
V gene: TRBV24-1; D gene: -; J gene: TRBJ2-3; clone size: -; CDR3 protein: CATSDLQGRMGTDTQYF; CDR3 DNA: TGTGCCACCAGTGATTTGCAAGGGAGGATGGGCACAGATACGCAGTATTTT
V gene: TRBV9; D gene: TRBD2; J gene: TRBJ2-1; clone size: -; CDR3 protein: CASSVEFGTSAYNEQFF; CDR3 DNA: TGTGCCAGCAGCGTAGAATTCGGGACTAGCGCCTACAATGAGCAGTTCTTC
V gene: TRBV29-1; D gene: -; J gene: TRBJ2-3; clone size: -; CDR3 protein: CSVAGTQTDTQYF; CDR3 DNA: TGCAGCGTTGCAGGGACTCAGACCGATACGCAGTATTTT